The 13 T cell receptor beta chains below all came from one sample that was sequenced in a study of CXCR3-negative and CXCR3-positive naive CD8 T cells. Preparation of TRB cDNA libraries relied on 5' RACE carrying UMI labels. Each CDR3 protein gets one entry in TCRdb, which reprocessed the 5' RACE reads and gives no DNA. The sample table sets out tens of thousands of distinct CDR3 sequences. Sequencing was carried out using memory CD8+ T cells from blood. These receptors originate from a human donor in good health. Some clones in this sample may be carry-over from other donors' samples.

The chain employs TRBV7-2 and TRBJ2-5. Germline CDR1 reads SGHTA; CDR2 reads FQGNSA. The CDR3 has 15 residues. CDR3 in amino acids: CASSNGNTVGETQYF. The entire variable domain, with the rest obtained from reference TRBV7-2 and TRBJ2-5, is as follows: GAGVSQSPSNKVTEKGKDVELRCDPISGHTALYWYRQSLGQGLEFLIYFQGNSAPDKSGLPSDRFSAERTGGSVSTLTIQRTQQEDSAVYLCASSNGNTVGETQYFGPGTRLLVL.

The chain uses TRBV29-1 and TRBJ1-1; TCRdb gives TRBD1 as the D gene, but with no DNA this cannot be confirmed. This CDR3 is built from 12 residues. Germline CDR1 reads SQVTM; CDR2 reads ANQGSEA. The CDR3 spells CSGDMMNTEAFF.

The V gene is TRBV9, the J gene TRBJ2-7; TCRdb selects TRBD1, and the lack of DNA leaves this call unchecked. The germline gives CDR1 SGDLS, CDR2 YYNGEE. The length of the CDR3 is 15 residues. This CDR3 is CASSVGLPGSYEQYF.

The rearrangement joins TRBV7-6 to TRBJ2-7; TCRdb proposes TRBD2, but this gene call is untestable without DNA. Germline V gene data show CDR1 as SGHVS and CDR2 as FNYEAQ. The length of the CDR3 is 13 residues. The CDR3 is CASSLVAGPEQYF.

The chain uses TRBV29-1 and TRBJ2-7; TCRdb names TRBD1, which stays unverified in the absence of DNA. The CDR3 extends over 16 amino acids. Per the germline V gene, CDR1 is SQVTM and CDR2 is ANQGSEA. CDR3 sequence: CSVLGGQGPSSYEQYF.

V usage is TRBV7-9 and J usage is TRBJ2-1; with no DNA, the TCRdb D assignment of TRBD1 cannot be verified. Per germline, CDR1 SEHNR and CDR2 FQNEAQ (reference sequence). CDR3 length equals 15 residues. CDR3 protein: CASSSGTLTGNEQFF. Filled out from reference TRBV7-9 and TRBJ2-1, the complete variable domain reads DTGVSQNPRHKITKRGQNVTFRCDPISEHNRLYWYRQTLGQGPEFLTYFQNEAQLEKSRLLSDRFSAERPKGSFSTLEIQRTEQGDSAMYLCASSSGTLTGNEQFFGPGTRLTVL.

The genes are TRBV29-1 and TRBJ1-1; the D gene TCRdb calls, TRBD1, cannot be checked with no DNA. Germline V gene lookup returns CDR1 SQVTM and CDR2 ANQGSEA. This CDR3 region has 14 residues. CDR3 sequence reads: CSVGPTEWLTEAFF.

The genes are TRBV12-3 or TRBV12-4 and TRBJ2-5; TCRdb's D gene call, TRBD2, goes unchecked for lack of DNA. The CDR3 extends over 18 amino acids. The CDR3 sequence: CASSTQPRDSSGQETQYF.

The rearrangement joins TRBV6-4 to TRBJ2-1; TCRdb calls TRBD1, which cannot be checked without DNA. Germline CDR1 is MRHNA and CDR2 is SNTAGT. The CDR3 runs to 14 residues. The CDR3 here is CASSAAGAYNEQFF.

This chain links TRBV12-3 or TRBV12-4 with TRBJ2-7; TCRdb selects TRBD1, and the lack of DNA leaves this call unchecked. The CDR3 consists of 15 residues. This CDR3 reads CASAGGQGSGDEQYF.

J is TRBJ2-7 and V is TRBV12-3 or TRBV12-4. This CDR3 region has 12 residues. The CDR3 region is CASSFSRYEQYF.

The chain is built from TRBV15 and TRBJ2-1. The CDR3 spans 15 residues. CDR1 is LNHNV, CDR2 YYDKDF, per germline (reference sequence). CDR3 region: CATSRDAGVLNEQFF. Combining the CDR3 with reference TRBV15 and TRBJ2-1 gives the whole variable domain DAMVIQNPRYQVTQFGKPVTLSCSQTLNHNVMYWYQQKSSQAPKLLFHYYDKDFNNEADTPDNFQSRRPNTSFCFLDIRSPGLGDTAMYLCATSRDAGVLNEQFFGPGTRLTVL.

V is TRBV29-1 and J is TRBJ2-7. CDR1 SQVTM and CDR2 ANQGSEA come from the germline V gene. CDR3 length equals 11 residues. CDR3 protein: CSVSDSYEQYF.